Below are 29 T cell receptor beta chains sequenced from a single sample in a study of glioma-infiltrating T cells. TCR alpha and beta CDR3 regions were amplified from RNA using iRepertoire nested multiplex PCR. TCRdb re-called the multiplex PCR reads with MiXCR, one entry per CDR3 protein. Among approximately 90,000 distinct CDR3 sequences listed, less than 30% were seen once. What was sequenced was glioma tissue, nonneoplastic brain tissue, or PBMCs (not recorded which). These receptor sequences come from a human donor with low-grade glioma or glioblastoma, undergoing nonglioma brain surgery, or in good health (not recorded which).

This clonotype was counted between two and nine times. This chain joins TRBV19 and TRBJ2-7, with TRBD1 identical over 8 bases. This CDR3 is built from 15 residues. The V segment lost 0 bases and the J segment 3 bases; nucleotides outside the gene matches: 4. Germline lookup yields CDR1 LNHDA and CDR2 SQIVND (reference sequence). The CDR3 is CASSIDHRGNYEQYF. CDR3 DNA: TGTGCCAGTAGTATAGATCACAGGGGGAACTACGAGCAGTACTTC.

As to this clonotype: A much larger clone lies one base from this, so it may be a read error. V gene TRBV19 combines with J gene TRBJ2-5; 7 nucleotides agree with TRBD1. The CDR3 extends over 14 amino acids. Germline values: CDR1 LNHDA, CDR2 SQIVND (reference sequence). DNA of the CDR3: TGTGCCAGCTCACCGAGGCAGGGGGTAGAGACCGAGTACTTC. It translates to CASSPRQGVETEYF.

This clonotype was seen many times. The chain joins TRBV6-1 to TRBJ2-5; possibly TRBD1 for D (6 bases). This CDR3 has 14 amino acids. Germline V lookup: CDR1 MNHNS, CDR2 SASEGT. V was pared by 6 bases and J by 1 base, with 12 bases between. The CDR3 sequence is CASSTPRGQETQYF. The CDR3 coding sequence is TGTGCCAGCAGCACTCCCAGGGGCCAAGAGACCCAGTACTTC.

A few counts support this clonotype. The chain employs TRBV5-5 and TRBJ2-7, with TRBD1 matching 7 bases. CDR1 is SGHKS, CDR2 YYEKEE, per germline (reference sequence). The J segment lost 4 bases and the V segment lost 5 bases, leaving 9 bases of the junction unmatched. The CDR3 is 14 residues long. The CDR3 coding sequence is TGTGCCAGCAGTCCCTCCGGGACAGCGTACGAGCAGTACTTC. This translates into CASSPSGTAYEQYF.

This clonotype was seen ten or more times. The chain carries TRBV20-1 and TRBJ1-2; 8 bases match TRBD1. Germline lookup yields CDR1 DFQATT and CDR2 SNEGSKA (reference sequence). CDR3 length: 14 residues. V was clipped by 5 bases and J by 4 bases; unmatched bases: 9. The CDR3 loop is CSARTGKGLYGYTF. The CDR3 DNA reads as TGCAGTGCTCGGACAGGGAAGGGGCTCTATGGCTACACCTTC.

The rearrangement uses TRBV29-1 and TRBJ2-3; D gene unclear. The CDR3 is 13 residues long. V was shortened by 0 bases and J by 0 bases, with 4 bases between the two germline ends. The germline V gene has CDR1 SQVTM and CDR2 ANQGSEA. CDR3 DNA sequence: TGCAGCGTTGAAGAAGGTAGCACAGATACGCAGTATTTT. This gives the protein CSVEEGSTDTQYF.

The sample holds many counts of this clonotype. The rearrangement joins TRBV6-1 to TRBJ2-7, with D possibly TRBD2 on 5 matching bases. The ends were cut back, 5 bases at V and 4 bases at J, with 18 bases in the middle. CDR1 is MNHNS and CDR2 is SASEGT in the germline V gene. The CDR3 has 15 residues. The CDR3 is CASSLRGIGAYEQYF. The CDR3 bases are TGTGCCAGCAGTTTACGGGGTATTGGAGCTTACGAGCAGTACTTC.

This clonotype was counted at least ten times. The chain uses TRBV12-3 or TRBV12-4 and TRBJ1-6; possible D gene TRBD1, 6 bases. This CDR3 is 14 amino acids long. Trimming took 7 bases from V and 9 from J, leaving 16 bases between them. CDR3 loop: CASTSRGASSPLHF. For the CDR3, the DNA is TGTGCCAGCACCTCCCGGGGGGCAAGTTCACCCCTCCACTTT.

This clonotype was seen at least ten times. The chain has TRBV2 and TRBJ1-5; 7 nucleotides line up with TRBD1. The CDR3 consists of 16 residues. CDR1 and CDR2 (germline): SNHLY, FYNNEI. Unmatched junction bases numbered 7, after V lost 3 bases and J lost 2 bases. CDR3 protein: CASSDTRQGGNQPQHF. DNA of the CDR3: TGTGCCAGCAGTGATACAAGGCAGGGGGGCAATCAGCCCCAGCATTTT.

This clonotype showed up just a few times. CDR3 sequence (DNA): TGCAGCGTTGAAGTTATAGGGGAGACCCAGTACTTC. It yields the protein CSVEVIGETQYF. The chain employs TRBV29-1 and TRBJ2-5; no definite D call. CDR1 SQVTM and CDR2 ANQGSEA come from the germline V gene. Trimming stripped 1 base from V and 5 bases from J, with 8 bases between. The CDR3 covers 12 residues.

At least ten counts were recorded for this clonotype. The chain combines TRBV20-1 with TRBJ2-3; 11 nucleotides match TRBD2. CDR1 and CDR2 (germline): DFQATT, SNEGSKA (reference sequence). Trimming at V came to 3 bases and at J to 2 bases, leaving 7 bases not matched to a gene. This CDR3 region has 16 residues. Here the CDR3 reads CSASRTLAGATDTQYF. CDR3 DNA sequence: TGCAGTGCTAGCCGTACACTAGCGGGAGCCACAGATACGCAGTATTTT.

In its sample, this clonotype was seen a few times. The V gene is TRBV3-1, the J gene TRBJ2-1; perhaps TRBD2 as D (5 bases). The CDR3 extends over 14 amino acids. Germline V gives CDR1 LGHDT, CDR2 YNNKEL (reference sequence). The V gene lost 4 bases and the J gene lost 7 bases, with 14 bases spanning the gap. CDR3 sequence (DNA): TGTGCCAGCAGCCGTATTACGGGAAATAATGAGCAGTTCTTC. Translated, it gives CASSRITGNNEQFF.

This clonotype occurred a few times. V and J are TRBV6-1 and TRBJ2-7, with D possibly being TRBD1 (6 bases). The V end lost 7 bases, the J end lost 2 bases, and 15 bases lay between the germline ends. The CDR3 has 14 amino acids. Looked up from germline, CDR1 is MNHNS and CDR2 is SASEGT. The CDR3 nucleotides are TGTGCCAGCAACCCCGGGGCAGGGGCCTACGAGCAGTACTTC. It codes for CASNPGAGAYEQYF.

The J gene is TRBJ2-1, the V gene TRBV3-1, with TRBD2 matching over 10 bases. V shed 4 bases and J 4 bases; nucleotides not matched to a gene: 4. Germline lookup yields CDR1 LGHDT and CDR2 YNNKEL (reference sequence). This CDR3 is 15 amino acids long. CDR3 nucleotides: TGTGCCAGCAGCCTTGGGACTAGCGTGTACAATGAGCAGTTCTTC. Translation gives CASSLGTSVYNEQFF.

The chain carries TRBV4-1 and TRBJ1-4; no reliable D call. This CDR3 has 14 amino acids. Trimming stripped 3 bases from V and 0 bases from J, with 5 bases between. Germline V gene lookup returns CDR1 MGHRA and CDR2 YSYEKL. The chain's CDR3 is CASSHYATNEKLFF. CDR3 coding DNA: TGCGCCAGCAGCCATTATGCAACTAATGAAAAACTGTTTTTT.

This clonotype is labeled as medium-sized. The rearrangement uses TRBV27 and TRBJ2-5; D possibly corresponds to TRBD2 (5 bases). The germline V gene has CDR1 MNHEY and CDR2 SMNVEV (reference sequence). The CDR3 is 13 amino acids. Trimming shortened V by 8 bases and J by 0 bases, and 10 bases separated the two germline ends. CDR3 residues: CASGRKYQETQYF. The CDR3 DNA reads TGTGCCAGCGGGAGAAAGTACCAAGAGACCCAGTACTTC.

This clonotype was seen many times. This chain connects TRBV6-1 to TRBJ2-5, with 10 positions matching TRBD1. The V and J ends lost 7 bases and 7 bases, in that order; junction bases with no gene match: 6. Germline V gives CDR1 MNHNS, CDR2 SASEGT. CDR3 length: 13 residues. CDR3 nucleotide sequence: TGTGCCAGCACCATGACAGGGGGCGCGACCCAGTACTTC. It yields the protein CASTMTGGATQYF.

This clonotype has ten or more counts. The chain is built from TRBV27 and TRBJ2-7, with a weak D call TRBD1 (5 bases). The CDR3 runs 11 residues. Germline CDR1 and CDR2: MNHEY and SMNVEV (reference sequence). V lost 7 bases to trimming and J lost 6 bases, with 10 bases between them. CDR3: CASTWGGEQYF. DNA of the CDR3: TGTGCCAGCACTTGGGGCGGCGAGCAGTACTTC.

This clonotype has ten or more counts. The chain combines TRBV25-1 with TRBJ2-1; 9 positions match TRBD2. With V trimmed by 8 bases and J by 1 base, 9 bases remained unmatched. CDR1 is MGHDK and CDR2 is SYGVNS in the germline V gene. CDR3 size: 16 residues. The CDR3: CASDTRLAESYNEQFF. In nucleotides, the CDR3 is TGTGCCAGCGATACCCGACTAGCGGAATCCTACAATGAGCAGTTCTTC.

This clonotype was counted ten times or more. This sequence joins TRBV12-3 or TRBV12-4 and TRBJ1-2, with D possibly being TRBD1 (5 bases). The germline V and J ends were trimmed by 1 base and 4 bases, with 7 bases remaining between them. The CDR3 runs 13 residues. The CDR3 loop is CASSLVQGYGYTF. The CDR3 coding sequence is TGTGCCAGCAGTTTAGTCCAGGGCTATGGCTACACCTTC.

This clonotype was seen at least ten times. The chain joins TRBV6-2 or TRBV6-3 to TRBJ2-3; D is possibly TRBD2 (5 bases). Trimming shortened V by 6 bases and J by 6 bases, and 22 bases separated the two germline ends. The CDR3 covers 16 residues. Germline lookup yields CDR1 MNHEY and CDR2 SVGEGT. The chain's CDR3 is CASSPWNGLQSDTQYF. The CDR3 DNA reads TGTGCCAGCAGCCCCTGGAATGGACTCCAGTCTGATACGCAGTATTTT.

This clonotype was detected many times. The chain joins TRBV27 to TRBJ2-1; TRBD2 is a possible D gene (6 bases). The CDR3 spans 15 residues. The ends were cut back, 10 bases at V and 10 bases at J, with 26 bases in the middle. Germline loops: CDR1 MNHEY, CDR2 SMNVEV (reference sequence). CDR3 sequence: CATRTAGLWVFEQFF. In DNA form, the CDR3 reads TGTGCCACCAGAACTGCAGGACTATGGGTTTTCGAGCAGTTCTTC.

This clonotype has more than one count but fewer than ten. The CDR3 region is CASRNRGGTEAFF. CDR3 DNA: TGTGCCAGTAGAAACAGGGGGGGAACTGAAGCTTTCTTT. The genes are TRBV19 and TRBJ1-1; 8 positions match TRBD1. Germline V gene sequence: CDR1 LNHDA, CDR2 SQIVND (reference sequence). The J segment lost 5 bases and the V segment lost 6 bases, leaving 5 bases of the junction unmatched. This CDR3 spans 13 amino acids.

Comment on this clonotype: Its ends do not fully match the called genes, so a read error is possible. The chain's CDR3 is CACSLESGYEQYF. The CDR3 coding sequence is TGTGCCTGCAGCTTAGAGTCCGGGTACGAGCAGTACTTC. The genes are TRBV7-7 and TRBJ2-7, with D unresolved. Germline lookup yields CDR1 SSHAT and CDR2 FNYEAQ (reference sequence). CDR3 size: 13 residues.

This clonotype was counted many times. The chain combines TRBV20-1 with TRBJ2-2; D not certain. This CDR3 is built from 14 residues. Germline assignment: CDR1 DFQATT and CDR2 SNEGSKA (reference sequence). Between the trimmed V and J ends, which lost 2 bases and 6 bases, there was a span of 13 bases. Here the CDR3 DNA reads TGCAGTGCTAGACCGGAGAATTACCCCGGGGAGCTGTTTTTT. Its protein product is CSARPENYPGELFF.

At least ten counts were recorded for this clonotype. The V call is TRBV15, the J call TRBJ1-3, with D possibly TRBD1 on 5 matching bases. CDR1 is LNHNV, CDR2 YYDKDF, per germline (reference sequence). The CDR3 length is 15 residues. The ends were cut back, 1 base at V and 4 bases at J, with 11 bases in the middle. The CDR3 reads CATSRARDSGNTIYF. As DNA, the CDR3 is TGTGCCACCAGCAGAGCTAGAGACAGCGGAAACACCATATATTTT.

A note on this clonotype: A junction boundary mismatches the germline segment, possibly from a read error. The rearrangement joins TRBV4-1 to TRBJ2-3, with TRBD2 matching 13 bases. Germline CDR1 reads MGHRA; CDR2 reads YSYEKL. The CDR3 is made up of 19 amino acids. In DNA form, the CDR3 reads TGTGCCAGCAGCCAAGTTCCACTAGCGGGGGGGCGCGACACAGATACGCAGTATTTT. Translation: CASSQVPLAGGRDTDTQYF.

Comment on this clonotype: A much larger clone lies a single base off, so this may be a read error. The rearrangement joins TRBV2 to TRBJ1-2, with D hard to call. In germline, CDR1 is SNHLY, CDR2 FYNNEI. The CDR3 is 15 residues long. As DNA, the CDR3 is TGTGACAGCAGTGATTGGCGGGATACTAACTATGGCTACACCTTC. Translation gives CDSSDWRDTNYGYTF.

About this clonotype itself: A read error may explain this, as a much larger clone is one base away. The genes are TRBV18 and TRBJ2-7; D remains unclear. There are 13 residues in the CDR3. With 3 bases removed from V and 4 bases from J, the gap between germline ends came to 10 bases. Germline V gives CDR1 KGHSH, CDR2 LQKENI. CDR3 sequence: CASSPTIGYEQYF. The CDR3 nucleotides read TGTGCCAGCTCACCGACGATAGGGTACGAGCAGTACTTC.